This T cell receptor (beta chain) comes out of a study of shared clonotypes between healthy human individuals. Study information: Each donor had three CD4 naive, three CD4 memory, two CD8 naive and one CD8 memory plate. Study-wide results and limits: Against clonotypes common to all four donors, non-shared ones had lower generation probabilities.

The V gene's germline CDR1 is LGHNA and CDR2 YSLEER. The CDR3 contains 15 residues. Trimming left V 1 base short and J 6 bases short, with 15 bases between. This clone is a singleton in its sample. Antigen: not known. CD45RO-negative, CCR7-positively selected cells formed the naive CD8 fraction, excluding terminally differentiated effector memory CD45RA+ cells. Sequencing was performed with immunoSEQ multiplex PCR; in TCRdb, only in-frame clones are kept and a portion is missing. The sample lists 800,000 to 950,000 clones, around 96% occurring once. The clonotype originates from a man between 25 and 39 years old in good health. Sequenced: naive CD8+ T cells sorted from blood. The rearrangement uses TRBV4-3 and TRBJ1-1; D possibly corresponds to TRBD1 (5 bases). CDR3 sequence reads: CASSQAGGAAPEAFF. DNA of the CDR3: TGCGCCAGCAGCCAAGCGGGCGGGGCGGCCCCTGAAGCTTTCTTT.